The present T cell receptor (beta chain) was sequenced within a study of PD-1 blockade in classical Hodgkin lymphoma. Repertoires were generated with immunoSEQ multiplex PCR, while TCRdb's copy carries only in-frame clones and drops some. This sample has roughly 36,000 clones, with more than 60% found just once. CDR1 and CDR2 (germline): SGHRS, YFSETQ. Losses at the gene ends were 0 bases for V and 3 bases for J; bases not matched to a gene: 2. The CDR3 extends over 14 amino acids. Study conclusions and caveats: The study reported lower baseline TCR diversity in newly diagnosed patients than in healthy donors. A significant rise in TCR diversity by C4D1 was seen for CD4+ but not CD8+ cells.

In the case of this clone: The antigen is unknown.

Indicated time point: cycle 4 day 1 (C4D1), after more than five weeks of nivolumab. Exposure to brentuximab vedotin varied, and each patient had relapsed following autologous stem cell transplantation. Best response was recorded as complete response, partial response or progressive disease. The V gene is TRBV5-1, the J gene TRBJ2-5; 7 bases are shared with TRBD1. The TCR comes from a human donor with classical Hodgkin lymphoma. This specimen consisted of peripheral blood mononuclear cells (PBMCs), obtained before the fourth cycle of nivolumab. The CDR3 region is CASSLGQGKETQYF. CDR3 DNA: TGCGCCAGCAGCTTGGGACAGGGTAAAGAGACCCAGTACTTC.